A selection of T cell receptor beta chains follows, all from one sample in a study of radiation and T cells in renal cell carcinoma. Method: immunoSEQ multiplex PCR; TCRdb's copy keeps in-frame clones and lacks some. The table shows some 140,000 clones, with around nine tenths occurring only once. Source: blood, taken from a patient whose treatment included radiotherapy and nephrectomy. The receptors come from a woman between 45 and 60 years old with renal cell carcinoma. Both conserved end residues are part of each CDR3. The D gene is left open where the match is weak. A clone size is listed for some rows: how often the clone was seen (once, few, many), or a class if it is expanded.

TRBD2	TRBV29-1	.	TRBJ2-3	CSGAGGQSTDTQYF	TGCAGCGGAGCGGGGGGGCAAAGCACAGATACGCAGTATTTT
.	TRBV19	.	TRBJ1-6	CASSDNYNSPLHF	TGTGCCAGTTCGGACAATTATAATTCACCCCTCCACTTT
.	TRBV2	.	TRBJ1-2	CASSQGGEDYGYTF	TGTGCCAGCAGCCAGGGTGGGGAAGACTATGGCTACACCTTC
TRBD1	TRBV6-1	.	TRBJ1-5	CASSPTGGVYQPQHF	TGTGCCAGCAGTCCTACAGGGGGCGTATATCAGCCCCAGCATTTT
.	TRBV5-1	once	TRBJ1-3	CASSLASQGRSGNTIYF	TGCGCCAGCAGCTTGGCGTCGCAGGGGAGATCTGGAAACACCATATATTTT
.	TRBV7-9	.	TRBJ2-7	CASSFRSYEQYF	TGTGCCAGCAGCTTTCGCAGCTACGAGCAGTACTTC
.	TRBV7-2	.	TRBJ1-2	CASSLDVGILYGYTF	TGTGCCAGCAGCTTAGACGTTGGCATTCTCTATGGCTACACCTTC
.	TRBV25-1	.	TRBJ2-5	CASKQGYQETQYF	TGTGCCAGCAAACAGGGTTACCAAGAGACCCAGTACTTC
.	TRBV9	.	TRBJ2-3	CASSVGELSTTDTQYF	TGTGCCAGCAGCGTAGGGGAGTTGTCTACCACAGATACGCAGTATTTT
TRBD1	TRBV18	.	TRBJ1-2	CASSSYLTRDRGQYGYTF	TGTGCCAGCTCTTCTTACTTAACCCGGGACAGGGGCCAGTATGGCTACACCTTC
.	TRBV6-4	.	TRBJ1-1	CASSQAKNTEAFF	TGTGCCAGCAGCCAAGCTAAGAACACTGAAGCTTTCTTT
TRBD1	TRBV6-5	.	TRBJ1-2	CASRTGGWGYTF	TGTGCCAGCAGAACAGGGGGTTGGGGCTACACCTTC
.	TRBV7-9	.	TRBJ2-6	CASRGPRGAGANVLTF	TGTGCCAGCAGGGGGCCCAGGGGAGCTGGGGCCAACGTCCTGACTTTC
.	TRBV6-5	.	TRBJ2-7	CASSYAGTFSSYEQYF	TGTGCCAGCAGTTACGCCGGGACTTTCAGCTCCTACGAGCAGTACTTC
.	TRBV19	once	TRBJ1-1	CASTYRQENTEAFF	TGTGCCAGTACCTACCGCCAAGAGAACACTGAAGCTTTCTTT
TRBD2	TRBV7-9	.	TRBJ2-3	CASSRLAGGLSTDTQYF	TGTGCCAGCAGTCGTCTAGCGGGGGGGCTCAGCACAGATACGCAGTATTTT
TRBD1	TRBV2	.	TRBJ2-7	CASSVHGQDQYF	TGTGCCAGCAGTGTCCATGGACAGGATCAGTACTTC
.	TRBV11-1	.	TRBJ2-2	CASSLRGSAFGTGELFF	TGTGCCAGCAGCCTCAGGGGCTCCGCCTTTGGGACCGGGGAGCTGTTTTTT
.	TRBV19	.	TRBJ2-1	CASSIGGSYNEQFF	TGTGCCAGTAGTATTGGGGGCTCCTACAATGAGCAGTTCTTC
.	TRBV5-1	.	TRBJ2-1	CASSLVGDSYNEQFF	TGCGCCAGCAGCTTGGTGGGGGACTCCTACAATGAGCAGTTCTTC
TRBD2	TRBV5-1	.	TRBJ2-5	CASREGLGGETQYF	TGCGCCAGCAGGGAGGGACTAGGAGGAGAGACCCAGTACTTC
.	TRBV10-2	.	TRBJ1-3	CASISVAAGNTIYF	TGCGCCAGCATATCGGTTGCAGCTGGAAACACCATATATTTT
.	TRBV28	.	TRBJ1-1	CASRRGSSTEAFF	TGTGCCAGCAGAAGGGGTAGTAGCACTGAAGCTTTCTTT
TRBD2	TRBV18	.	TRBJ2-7	CASSLERERSYEQYF	TGTGCCAGCTCACTAGAGCGGGAGAGAAGCTACGAGCAGTACTTC
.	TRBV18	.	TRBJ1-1	CASSPPVGATEAFF	TGTGCCAGCTCACCACCCGTAGGGGCCACTGAAGCTTTCTTT
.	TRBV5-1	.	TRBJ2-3	CASSSTGAPDTQYF	TGCGCCAGCAGCTCCACGGGGGCTCCAGATACGCAGTATTTT
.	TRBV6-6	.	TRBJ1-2	CASIEVGTSNYGYTF	TGTGCCAGCATCGAAGTGGGGACCTCGAACTATGGCTACACCTTC
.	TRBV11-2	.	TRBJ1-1	CASSLDNIRAGYRAFF	TGTGCCAGCAGCTTAGATAATATTAGAGCCGGGTACAGAGCTTTCTTT
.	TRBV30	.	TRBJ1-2	CAWSVGGEVGYTF	TGTGCCTGGAGTGTTGGGGGTGAAGTTGGCTACACCTTC
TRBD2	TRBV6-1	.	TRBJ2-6	CASSEIGGERSGANVLTF	TGTGCCAGCAGTGAGATCGGGGGGGAACGCTCTGGGGCCAACGTCCTGACTTTC
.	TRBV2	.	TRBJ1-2	CATNLDNVRGYTF	TGTGCCACCAACCTGGACAACGTTCGGGGCTACACCTTC
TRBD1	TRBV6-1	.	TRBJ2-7	CASRQDRVMYF	TGTGCCAGCAGACAAGACAGGGTGATGTACTTC
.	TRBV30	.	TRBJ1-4	CAWSMGQGDEKLFF	TGTGCCTGGAGTATGGGACAAGGAGATGAAAAACTGTTTTTT
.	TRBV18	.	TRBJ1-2	CASSPPGTPYGYTF	TGTGCCAGCTCACCACCCGGGACACCCTATGGCTACACCTTC
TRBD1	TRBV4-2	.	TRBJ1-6	CASSRWTGTESPLHF	TGTGCCAGCAGCCGATGGACAGGAACGGAGTCACCCCTCCACTTT
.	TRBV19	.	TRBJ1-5	CASSNPEAQNPPSQPQHF	TGTGCCAGTAGCAACCCCGAGGCACAGAACCCGCCGAGTCAGCCCCAGCATTTT
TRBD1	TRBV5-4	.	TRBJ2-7	CASSPWAGTGPPEQYF	TGTGCCAGCAGCCCCTGGGCCGGGACAGGACCTCCCGAGCAGTACTTC
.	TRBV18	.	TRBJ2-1	CASSPPTGNTYNEQFF	TGTGCCAGCTCACCACCGACGGGGAACACCTACAATGAGCAGTTCTTC
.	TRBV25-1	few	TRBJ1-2	CASSAGYGYTF	TGTGCCAGCAGTGCCGGCTATGGCTACACCTTC
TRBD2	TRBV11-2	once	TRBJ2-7	CASSLDPGLAGLYEQYF	TGTGCCAGCAGCTTAGATCCGGGGCTAGCGGGGCTCTACGAGCAGTACTTC
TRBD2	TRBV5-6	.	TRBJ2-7	CASSLGGGGSYEQYF	TGTGCCAGCAGCTTGGGCGGCGGGGGCTCCTACGAGCAGTACTTC
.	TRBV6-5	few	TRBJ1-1	CASSYSSGVTEAFF	TGTGCCAGCAGTTACTCGTCAGGGGTCACTGAAGCTTTCTTT